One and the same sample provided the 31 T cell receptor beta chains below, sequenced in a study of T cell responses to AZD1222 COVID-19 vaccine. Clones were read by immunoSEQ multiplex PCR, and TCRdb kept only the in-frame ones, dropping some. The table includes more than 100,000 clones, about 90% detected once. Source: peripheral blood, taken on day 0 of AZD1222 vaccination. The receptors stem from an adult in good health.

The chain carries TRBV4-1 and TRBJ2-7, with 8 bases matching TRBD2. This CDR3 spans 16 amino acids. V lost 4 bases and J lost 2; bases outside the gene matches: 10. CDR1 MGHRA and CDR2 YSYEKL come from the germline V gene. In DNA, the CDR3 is TGCGCCAGCAGCCTTCTGAGCGGGAGAAACGCCTACGAGCAGTACTTC. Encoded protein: CASSLLSGRNAYEQYF.

CDR3 in DNA: TGTGCCAGCAGTACGGGCGGGGTGTTCCAAGAGACCCAGTACTTC. As protein: CASSTGGVFQETQYF. The chain has TRBV5-5 and TRBJ2-5; weak D call: TRBD2 (6 bases). The CDR3 runs to 15 residues. V lost 5 bases and J 1 base, leaving 15 bases between the germline ends. Per germline, CDR1 SGHKS and CDR2 YYEKEE (reference sequence).

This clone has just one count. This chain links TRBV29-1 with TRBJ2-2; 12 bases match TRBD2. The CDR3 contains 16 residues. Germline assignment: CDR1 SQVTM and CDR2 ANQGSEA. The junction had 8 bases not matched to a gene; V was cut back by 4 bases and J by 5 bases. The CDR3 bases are TGCAGCGTTGGAGCTAGCGGGAGGGCGGGGACCGGGGAGCTGTTTTTT. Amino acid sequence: CSVGASGRAGTGELFF.

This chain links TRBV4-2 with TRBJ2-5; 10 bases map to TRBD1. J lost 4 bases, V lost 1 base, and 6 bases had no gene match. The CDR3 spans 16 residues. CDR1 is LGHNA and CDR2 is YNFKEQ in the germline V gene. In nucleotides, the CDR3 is TGTGCCAGCAGCCAAGTTGGGACAGGGGAGGGAGAGACCCAGTACTTC. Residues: CASSQVGTGEGETQYF.

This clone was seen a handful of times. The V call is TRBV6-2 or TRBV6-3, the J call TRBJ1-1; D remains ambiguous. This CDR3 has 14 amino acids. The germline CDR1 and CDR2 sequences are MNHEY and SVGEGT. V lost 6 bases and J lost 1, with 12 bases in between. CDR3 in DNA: TGTGCCAGCAGCCTTCCTCAGGAGAACACTGAAGCTTTCTTT. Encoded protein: CASSLPQENTEAFF.

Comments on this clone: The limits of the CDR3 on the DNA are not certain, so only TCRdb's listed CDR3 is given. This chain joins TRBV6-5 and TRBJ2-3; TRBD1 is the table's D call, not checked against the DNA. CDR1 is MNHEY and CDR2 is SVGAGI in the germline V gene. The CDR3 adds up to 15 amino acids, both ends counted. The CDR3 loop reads CASSTSTGGTDTQYF.

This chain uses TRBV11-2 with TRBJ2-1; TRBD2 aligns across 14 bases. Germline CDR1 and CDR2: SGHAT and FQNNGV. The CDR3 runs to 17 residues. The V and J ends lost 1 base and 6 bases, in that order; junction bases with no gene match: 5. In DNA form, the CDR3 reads TGTGCCAGCAGCTTAGCCAGACTAGCGGGAGGGGGCAATGAGCAGTTCTTC. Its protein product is CASSLARLAGGGNEQFF.

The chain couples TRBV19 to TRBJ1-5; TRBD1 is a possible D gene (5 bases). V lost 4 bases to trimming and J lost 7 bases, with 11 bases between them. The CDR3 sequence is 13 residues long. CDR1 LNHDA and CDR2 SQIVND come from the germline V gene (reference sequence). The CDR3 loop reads CASSNPGNQPQHF. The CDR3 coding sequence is TGTGCCAGTAGTAATCCAGGGAACCAGCCCCAGCATTTT.

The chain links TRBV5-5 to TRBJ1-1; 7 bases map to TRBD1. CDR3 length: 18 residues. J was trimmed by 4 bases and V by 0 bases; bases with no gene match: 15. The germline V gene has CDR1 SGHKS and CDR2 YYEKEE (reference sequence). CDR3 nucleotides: TGTGCCAGCAGCTTGGGCGTAGGGGGCGGGGGATCTACCACTGAAGCTTTCTTT. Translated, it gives CASSLGVGGGGSTTEAFF.

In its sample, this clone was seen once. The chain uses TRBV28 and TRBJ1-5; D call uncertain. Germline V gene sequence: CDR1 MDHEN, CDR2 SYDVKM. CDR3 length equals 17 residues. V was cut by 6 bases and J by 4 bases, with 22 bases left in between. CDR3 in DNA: TGTGCCAGCAGCGAGCCGCCATGGGGAATTAGGAATCAGCCCCAGCATTTT. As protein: CASSEPPWGIRNQPQHF.

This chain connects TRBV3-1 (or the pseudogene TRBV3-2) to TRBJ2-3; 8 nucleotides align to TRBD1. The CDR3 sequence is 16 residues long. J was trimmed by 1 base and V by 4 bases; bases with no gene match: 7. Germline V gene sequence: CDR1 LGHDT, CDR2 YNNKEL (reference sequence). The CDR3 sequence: CASSPKATGGTDTQYF. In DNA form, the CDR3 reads TGTGCCAGCAGCCCGAAGGCGACAGGGGGCACAGATACGCAGTATTTT.

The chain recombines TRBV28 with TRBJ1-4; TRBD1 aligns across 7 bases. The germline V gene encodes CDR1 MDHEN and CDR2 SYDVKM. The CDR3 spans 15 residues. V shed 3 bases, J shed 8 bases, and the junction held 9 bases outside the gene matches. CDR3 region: CASSFFEGAREKLFF. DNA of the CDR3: TGTGCCAGCAGTTTCTTTGAGGGGGCGCGGGAAAAACTGTTTTTT.

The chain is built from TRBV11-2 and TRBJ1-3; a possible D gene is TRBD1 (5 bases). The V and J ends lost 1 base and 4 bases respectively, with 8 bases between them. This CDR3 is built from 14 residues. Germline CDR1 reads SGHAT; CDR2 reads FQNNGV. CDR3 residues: CASSLARAGNTIYF. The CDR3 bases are TGTGCCAGCAGCTTAGCCAGGGCCGGAAACACCATATATTTT.

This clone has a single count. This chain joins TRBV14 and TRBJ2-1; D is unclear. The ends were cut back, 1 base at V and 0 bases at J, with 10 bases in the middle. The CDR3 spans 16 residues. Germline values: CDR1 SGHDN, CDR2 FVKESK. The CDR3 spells CASSQVVGSSYNEQFF. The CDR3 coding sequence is TGTGCCAGCAGCCAAGTGGTGGGAAGCTCCTACAATGAGCAGTTCTTC.

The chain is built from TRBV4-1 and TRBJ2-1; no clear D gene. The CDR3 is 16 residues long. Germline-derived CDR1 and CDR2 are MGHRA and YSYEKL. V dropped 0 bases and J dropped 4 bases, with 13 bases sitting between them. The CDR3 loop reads CASSQDVRPSYNEQFF. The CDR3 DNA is TGCGCCAGCAGCCAAGATGTGAGACCTTCGTACAATGAGCAGTTCTTC.

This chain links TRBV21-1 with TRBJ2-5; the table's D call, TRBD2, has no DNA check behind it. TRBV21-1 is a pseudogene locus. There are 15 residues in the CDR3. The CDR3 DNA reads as TGTGCCAGCGATCAGGGCGGGAGGGCCTCAGAGACCCAGTACTTC. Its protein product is CASDQGGRASETQYF.

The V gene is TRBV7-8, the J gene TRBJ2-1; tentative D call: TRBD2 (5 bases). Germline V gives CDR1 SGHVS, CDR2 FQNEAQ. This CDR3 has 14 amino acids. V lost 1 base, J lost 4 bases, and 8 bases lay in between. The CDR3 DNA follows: TGTGCCAGCAGCTTAGGAGGGAGATACAATGAGCAGTTCTTC. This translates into CASSLGGRYNEQFF.

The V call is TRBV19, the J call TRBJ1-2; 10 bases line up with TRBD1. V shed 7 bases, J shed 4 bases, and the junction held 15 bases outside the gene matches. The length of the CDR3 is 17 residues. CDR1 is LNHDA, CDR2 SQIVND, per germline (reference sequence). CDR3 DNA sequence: TGTGCCAGTACCCGAACCGGGACAGGGGCGGGGGCCTATGGCTACACCTTC. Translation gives CASTRTGTGAGAYGYTF.

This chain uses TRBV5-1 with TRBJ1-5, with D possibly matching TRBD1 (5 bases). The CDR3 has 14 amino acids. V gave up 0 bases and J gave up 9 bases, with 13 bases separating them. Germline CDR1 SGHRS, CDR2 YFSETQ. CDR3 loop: CASSLGGGVTPQHF. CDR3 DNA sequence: TGCGCCAGCAGCTTGGGTGGGGGGGTCACGCCCCAGCATTTT.

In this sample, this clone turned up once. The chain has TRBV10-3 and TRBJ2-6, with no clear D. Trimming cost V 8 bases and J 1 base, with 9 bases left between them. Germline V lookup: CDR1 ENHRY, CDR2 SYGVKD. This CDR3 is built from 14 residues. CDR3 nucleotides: TGTGCCATCGGCCAGAGTTCTGGGGCCAACGTCCTGACTTTC. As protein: CAIGQSSGANVLTF.

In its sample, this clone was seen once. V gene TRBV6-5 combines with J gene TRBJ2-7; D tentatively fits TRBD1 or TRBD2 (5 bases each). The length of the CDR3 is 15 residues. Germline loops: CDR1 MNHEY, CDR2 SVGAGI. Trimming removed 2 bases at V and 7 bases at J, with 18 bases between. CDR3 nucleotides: TGTGCCAGCAGTTACGCCAGGGACCGCATCGGTGAGCAGTACTTC. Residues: CASSYARDRIGEQYF.

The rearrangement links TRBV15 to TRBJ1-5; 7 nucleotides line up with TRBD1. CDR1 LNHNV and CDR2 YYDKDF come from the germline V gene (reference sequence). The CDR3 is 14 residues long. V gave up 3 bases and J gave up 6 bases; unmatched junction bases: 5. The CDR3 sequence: CATSRTGLFQPQHF. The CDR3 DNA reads TGTGCCACCAGCAGGACAGGGCTCTTTCAGCCCCAGCATTTT.

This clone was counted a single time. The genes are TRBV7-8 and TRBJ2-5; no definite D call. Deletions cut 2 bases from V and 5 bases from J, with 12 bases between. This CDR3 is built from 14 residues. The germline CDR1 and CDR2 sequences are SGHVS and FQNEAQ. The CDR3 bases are TGTGCCAGCAGCTTACCTGGGGTCGGCGAGACCCAGTACTTC. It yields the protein CASSLPGVGETQYF.

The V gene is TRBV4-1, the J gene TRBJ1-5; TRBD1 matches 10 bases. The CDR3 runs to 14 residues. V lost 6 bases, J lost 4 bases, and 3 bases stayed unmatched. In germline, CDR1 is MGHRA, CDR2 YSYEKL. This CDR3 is CASRGQGPNQPQHF. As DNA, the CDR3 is TGCGCCAGCAGGGGACAGGGGCCAAATCAGCCCCAGCATTTT.

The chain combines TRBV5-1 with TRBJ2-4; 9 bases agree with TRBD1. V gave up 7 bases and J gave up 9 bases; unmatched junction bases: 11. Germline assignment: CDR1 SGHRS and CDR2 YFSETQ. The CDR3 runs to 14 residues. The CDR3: CASGPGTGTGIQYF. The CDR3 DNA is TGCGCCAGCGGTCCCGGGACAGGGACCGGCATTCAGTACTTC.

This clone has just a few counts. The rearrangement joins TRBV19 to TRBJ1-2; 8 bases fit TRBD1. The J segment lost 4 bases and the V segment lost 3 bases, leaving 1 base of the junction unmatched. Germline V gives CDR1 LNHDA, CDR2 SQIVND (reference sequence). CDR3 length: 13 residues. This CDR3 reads CASSMQGAYGYTF. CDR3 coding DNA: TGTGCCAGTAGTATGCAGGGGGCCTATGGCTACACCTTC.

In DNA, the CDR3 is TGTGCCAGCACGCCCCGGGGTACTAGCACAGATACGCAGTATTTT. The encoded protein is CASTPRGTSTDTQYF. V gene TRBV27 combines with J gene TRBJ2-3, with D perhaps matching TRBD2 (5 bases). The CDR3 is 15 residues long. Germline V lookup: CDR1 MNHEY, CDR2 SMNVEV (reference sequence). V shed 7 bases and J shed 0 bases, with 14 bases lying between them.

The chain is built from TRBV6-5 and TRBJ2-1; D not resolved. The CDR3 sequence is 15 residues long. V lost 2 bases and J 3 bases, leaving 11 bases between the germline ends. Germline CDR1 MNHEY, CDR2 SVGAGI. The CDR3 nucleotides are TGTGCCAGCAGTTACACTTTGGCTGGCTACAATGAGCAGTTCTTC. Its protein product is CASSYTLAGYNEQFF.

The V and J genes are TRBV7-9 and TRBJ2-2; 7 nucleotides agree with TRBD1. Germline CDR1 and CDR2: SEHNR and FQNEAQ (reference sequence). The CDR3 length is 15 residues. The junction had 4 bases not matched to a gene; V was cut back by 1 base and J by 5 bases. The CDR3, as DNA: TGTGCCAGCAGCTTAGGACAGGGCTTGACCGGGGAGCTGTTTTTT. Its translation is CASSLGQGLTGELFF.

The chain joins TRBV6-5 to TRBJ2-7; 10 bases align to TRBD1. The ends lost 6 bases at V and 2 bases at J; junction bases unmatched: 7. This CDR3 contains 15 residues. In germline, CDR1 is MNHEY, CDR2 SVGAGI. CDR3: CASRFSGTGAYEQYF. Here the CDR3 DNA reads TGTGCCAGCAGATTTTCCGGGACAGGGGCCTACGAGCAGTACTTC.

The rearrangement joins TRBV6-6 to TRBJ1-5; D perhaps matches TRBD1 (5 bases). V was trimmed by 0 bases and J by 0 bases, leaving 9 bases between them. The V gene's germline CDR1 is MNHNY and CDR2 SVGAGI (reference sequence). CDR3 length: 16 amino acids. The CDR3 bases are TGTGCCAGCAGTTACTCAGCGGGGGTTAGCAATCAGCCCCAGCATTTT. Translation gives CASSYSAGVSNQPQHF.